What follows are 21 T cell receptor beta chains derived from one specimen sequenced in a study of control samples from healthy donors and cancer patients. Method: immunoSEQ multiplex PCR; TCRdb's copy keeps in-frame clones and lacks some. Among over 150,000 clones listed, approximately 94% were seen once. Sequencing was carried out using blood. Every receptor here comes from a woman between 18 and 30 years old in good health.

V usage is TRBV7-2 and J usage is TRBJ2-5; 10 bases are a match to TRBD1. CDR1 is SGHTA, CDR2 FQGNSA, per germline. The CDR3 covers 15 residues. The J segment lost 5 bases and the V segment lost 6 bases, leaving 9 bases of the junction unmatched. The CDR3 DNA is TGTGCCAGCAGTCAATTGACAGGGGGCTGGGAGACCCAGTACTTC. Its translation: CASSQLTGGWETQYF.

This chain joins TRBV28 and TRBJ1-3; D perhaps matches TRBD1 (5 bases). The CDR3 spans 15 residues. Trimming cost V 6 bases and J 2 bases, with 14 bases left between them. Germline CDR1 MDHEN, CDR2 SYDVKM. CDR3 DNA sequence: TGTGCCAGCAGAACTCCAGGGATAGCTGGAAACACCATATATTTT. It codes for CASRTPGIAGNTIYF.

V usage is TRBV20-1 and J usage is TRBJ1-4, with 7 bases identical to TRBD1. Trimming at V came to 3 bases and at J to 8 bases, leaving 0 bases not matched to a gene. CDR1 and CDR2 (germline): DFQATT, SNEGSKA (reference sequence). This CDR3 is 11 amino acids long. The CDR3 region is CSARTGEKLFF. The CDR3 DNA reads TGCAGTGCTAGGACAGGGGAAAAACTGTTTTTT.

The chain has TRBV6-1 and TRBJ1-2; D might be TRBD1 (6 bases). The CDR3 covers 17 residues. Trimming cost V 3 bases and J 1 base, with 18 bases left between them. From germline, CDR1 is MNHNS and CDR2 SASEGT. CDR3 in amino acids: CASSDILKQGLNYGYTF. The CDR3 nucleotides are TGTGCCAGCAGTGATATATTAAAACAGGGTCTTAACTATGGCTACACCTTC.

The gene calls are TRBV7-9 and TRBJ1-1, with 9 nucleotides matching TRBD1. With 2 bases clipped from V and 3 bases from J, the junction kept 1 base outside the gene matches. Germline V gene sequence: CDR1 SEHNR, CDR2 FQNEAQ (reference sequence). This CDR3 has 14 amino acids. CDR3 coding DNA: TGTGCCAGCAGCTTATGGGACAGGGACACTGAAGCTTTCTTT. It encodes CASSLWDRDTEAFF.

J is TRBJ1-1 and V is TRBV18; D gene unclear. Germline lookup yields CDR1 KGHSH and CDR2 LQKENI. This CDR3 comprises 15 residues. Trimming took off 3 bases at V and 0 bases at J, with 11 bases between the two ends. The CDR3 DNA follows: TGTGCCAGCTCACCTAATTGGGGATTGAACACTGAAGCTTTCTTT. As protein: CASSPNWGLNTEAFF.

J is TRBJ1-3 and V is TRBV7-2; TRBD1 matches at 7 bases. Trimming at V came to 2 bases and at J to 3 bases, leaving 4 bases not matched to a gene. The CDR3 loop spans 15 amino acids. Germline CDR1 SGHTA, CDR2 FQGNSA. As DNA, the CDR3 is TGTGCCAGCAGCTTAAAGGGGGCAGGTGGAAACACCATATATTTT. Protein: CASSLKGAGGNTIYF.

The chain links TRBV6-5 to TRBJ2-3; 7 bases are shared with TRBD1. Germline lookup yields CDR1 MNHEY and CDR2 SVGAGI. This CDR3 is 15 amino acids long. Trimming took 0 bases from V and 6 from J; bases not matched to a gene: 6. The CDR3 spells CASSYSVAGGDTQYF. The CDR3 nucleotides are TGTGCCAGCAGTTACTCGGTGGCAGGGGGTGATACGCAGTATTTT.

The gene calls are TRBV20-1 and TRBJ2-5; TRBD2 might be the D (5 bases). Germline V CDR1 and CDR2: DFQATT, SNEGSKA (reference sequence). The CDR3 extends over 13 amino acids. V was pared by 3 bases and J by 4 bases, with 12 bases between. CDR3 sequence: CSASGARGETQYF. The CDR3, as DNA: TGCAGTGCTAGTGGCGCCCGGGGAGAGACCCAGTACTTC.

The chain recombines TRBV6-1 with TRBJ2-3; TRBD2 matches at 7 bases. The CDR3 covers 13 residues. Germline V gives CDR1 MNHNS, CDR2 SASEGT. The trim removed 5 bases at V and 6 bases at J, leaving 5 bases unmatched. The CDR3 is CASSIRLADTQYF. The CDR3 DNA sequence: TGTGCCAGCAGTATTCGACTAGCCGATACGCAGTATTTT.

A note on this clone: Additional DNA sequences in this sample encode the identical CDR3. The chain joins TRBV12-3 or TRBV12-4 to TRBJ1-2; D is undetermined. This CDR3 region has 11 residues. Trimming stripped 3 bases from V and 1 base from J, with 0 bases between. The CDR3 loop reads CASSFNYGYTF. The DNA for the CDR3 is TGTGCCAGCAGTTTTAACTATGGCTACACCTTC.

In nucleotides, the CDR3 is TGTGCCAGTAGTAGAGCCGGGACCGGTGCCACTGAAGCTTTCTTT. Protein product: CASSRAGTGATEAFF. V gene TRBV19 combines with J gene TRBJ1-1; D may be TRBD1 (5 bases). This CDR3 contains 15 residues. Trimming took off 4 bases at V and 4 bases at J, with 16 bases between the two ends. Germline V gives CDR1 LNHDA, CDR2 SQIVND (reference sequence). The entire variable domain, with the rest obtained from reference TRBV19 and TRBJ1-1, is as follows: DGGITQSPKYLFRKEGQNVTLSCEQNLNHDAMYWYRQDPGQGLRLIYYSQIVNDFQKGDIAEGYSVSREKKESFPLTVTSAQKNPTAFYLCASSRAGTGATEAFFGQGTRLTVV.

This chain joins TRBV12-3 or TRBV12-4 and TRBJ2-7; D uncertain. The CDR3 length is 13 residues. V lost 8 bases and J lost 1, with 12 bases in between. The CDR3 bases are TGTGCCAGCGGCCCTGGCCCTTCCTACGAGCAGTACTTC. Amino acids: CASGPGPSYEQYF.

The chain uses TRBV3-1 (or the pseudogene TRBV3-2) and TRBJ1-2, with D perhaps TRBD1 (6 bases). Germline V lookup: CDR1 LGHDT, CDR2 YNNKEL (reference sequence). V gave up 3 bases and J gave up 2 bases, with 13 bases separating them. The CDR3 sequence is 15 residues long. The CDR3 sequence is CASSQAGTTNYGYTF. The CDR3 DNA reads as TGTGCCAGCAGCCAGGCGGGGACAACAAACTATGGCTACACCTTC.

A word on this clone: This sample includes further DNA sequences coding for the same CDR3. This chain links TRBV9 with TRBJ2-2; unclear D gene. Germline CDR1 reads SGDLS; CDR2 reads YYNGEE. This CDR3 has 15 residues. Trimming took off 1 base at V and 7 bases at J, with 14 bases between the two ends. The CDR3 DNA is TGTGCCAGCAGCGTAACGGGCGATGCTGGCGGGGAGCTGTTTTTT. This encodes CASSVTGDAGGELFF.

The V and J genes are TRBV11-2 and TRBJ1-3, with no clear D. CDR3 length: 13 amino acids. The germline CDR1 and CDR2 sequences are SGHAT and FQNNGV. V lost 7 bases and J 0 bases, leaving 7 bases between the germline ends. The CDR3 protein is CASTLHSGNTIYF. In DNA form, the CDR3 reads TGTGCCAGCACCCTACACTCTGGAAACACCATATATTTT.

The chain uses TRBV5-6 and TRBJ2-2, with a tentative D call TRBD2 (5 bases). The CDR3 sequence is 14 residues long. V was pared by 0 bases and J by 6 bases, with 9 bases between. Germline CDR1 is SGHDT and CDR2 is YYEEEE. CDR3 in DNA: TGTGCCAGCAGCTTGGCCGGGATCGCCGGGGAGCTGTTTTTT. Protein product: CASSLAGIAGELFF.

The chain employs TRBV6-5 and TRBJ1-6; D is undetermined. With 6 bases removed from V and 0 bases from J, the gap between germline ends came to 9 bases. The V gene's germline CDR1 is MNHEY and CDR2 SVGAGI. The CDR3 is made up of 15 amino acids. The CDR3 loop is CASRAGGSYNSPLHF. In nucleotides, the CDR3 is TGTGCCAGCAGGGCCGGTGGCTCCTATAATTCACCCCTCCACTTT.

The V gene is TRBV7-6, the J gene TRBJ1-4, with 7 bases lining up with TRBD1. The CDR3 contains 15 residues. Germline V gene data show CDR1 as SGHVS and CDR2 as FNYEAQ. V was pared by 5 bases and J by 6 bases, with 9 bases of the junction left unmatched. The CDR3 nucleotides are TGTGCCAGCAGCGTTAACCGGGACAGTGATGAAAAACTGTTTTTT. Its protein is CASSVNRDSDEKLFF.

The V and J genes are TRBV5-1 and TRBJ1-3; 7 positions match TRBD1. V was pared by 0 bases and J by 4 bases, with 4 bases of the junction left unmatched. CDR1 is SGHRS, CDR2 YFSETQ, per germline. CDR3 size: 15 residues. CDR3 bases: TGCGCCAGCAGCTTGGCCGGGGACAGAGGAAACACCATATATTTT. This sequence encodes CASSLAGDRGNTIYF.

The table lists this clone with a count of one. The chain uses TRBV3-1 (or the pseudogene TRBV3-2) and TRBJ2-5; D may be TRBD1 (6 bases). The germline V gene encodes CDR1 LGHDT and CDR2 YNNKEL (reference sequence). V was clipped by 1 base and J by 1 base, with 10 bases between them. This CDR3 spans 15 amino acids. The CDR3 region is CASSQVRGPQETQYF. Here the CDR3 DNA reads TGTGCCAGCAGCCAAGTCAGGGGACCCCAAGAGACCCAGTACTTC.